This T cell receptor beta chain was identified during a study of T cell responses to AZD1222 COVID-19 vaccine. Produced via immunoSEQ multiplex PCR; TCRdb's table is partial and in-frame only. The data contain about 140,000 clones, less than 95% of them singletons. In the case of this clone: Antigen unknown.

Study-wide findings and caveats: Seropositivity was recorded at baseline in only a handful of AZD1222 recipients. Regions 160-218 and 743-854 held dominance among vaccine-associated CD4 TCRs, which spanned spike. Reportedly, nearly half the spike-specific TCRs target unmutated variant regions.

CDR1 is GTSNPN and CDR2 is SVGIG in the germline V gene (reference sequence). This CDR3 comprises 14 residues. The V end lost 2 bases, the J end lost 1 base, and 10 bases lay between the germline ends. Sequencing used peripheral blood, obtained on day 0 of AZD1222 vaccination. The V call is TRBV30, the J call TRBJ2-3; D is unclear. The source of this sequence is an adult in good health. CDR3 coding DNA: TGTGCCTGGAGTATCCGGGCGGGCACAGATACGCAGTATTTT. Translated: CAWSIRAGTDTQYF. The variable domain in full, with the rest retrieved from reference TRBV30 and TRBJ2-3, is SQTIHQWPATLVQPVGSPLSLECTVEGTSNPNLYWYRQAAGRGLQLLFYSVGIGQISSEVPQNLSASRPQDRQFILSSKKLLLSDSGFYLCAWSIRAGTDTQYFGPGTRLTVL.